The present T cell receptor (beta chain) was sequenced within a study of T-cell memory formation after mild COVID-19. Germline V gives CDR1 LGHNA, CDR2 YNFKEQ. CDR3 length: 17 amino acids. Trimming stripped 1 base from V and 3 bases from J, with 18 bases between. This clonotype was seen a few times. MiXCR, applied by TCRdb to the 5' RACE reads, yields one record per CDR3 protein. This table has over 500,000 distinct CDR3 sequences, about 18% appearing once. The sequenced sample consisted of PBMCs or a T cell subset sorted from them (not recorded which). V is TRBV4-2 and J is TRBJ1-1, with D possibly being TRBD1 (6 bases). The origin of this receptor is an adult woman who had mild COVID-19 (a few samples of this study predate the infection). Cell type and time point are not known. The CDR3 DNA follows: TGTGCCAGCAGCCAAGGATTACAGGGATCTTTCGACACTGAAGCTTTCTTT. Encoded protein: CASSQGLQGSFDTEAFF.